This T cell receptor (beta chain) was recorded in a study of shared clonotypes between healthy human individuals. General study results and limits: Sequencing depth was expected to influence donor clonotype sharing. Clonotypes not shared had lower generation probabilities than those common to all four donors. Richness estimates generally favored naive over memory subsets.

Per germline, CDR1 MRHNA and CDR2 SNTAGT. V was pared by 6 bases and J by 0 bases, with 14 bases between. The CDR3 is 15 amino acids. The data were produced by immunoSEQ multiplex PCR, yet TCRdb's version contains in-frame clones alone and is incomplete. Counted here are around 2.5 million clones, 90% to 95% occurring once; the ten biggest clones make up 0.36%. Points on this clone: Its target is not known.

Memory CD4+ cells were the fraction left after CD45RA+ naive selection. The receptor's source is a man aged 18-30 years in good health. Some clones in this sample may be carry-over from other donors' samples. The chain couples TRBV6-4 to TRBJ1-2; D remains unclear. Sequences were obtained from naive CD4+ T cells from PBMCs. Subset here: CD45RA+ positively selected. The CDR3 protein is CASRTDGSTNYGYTF. In DNA form, the CDR3 reads TGTGCCAGCAGAACGGACGGATCCACTAACTATGGCTACACCTTC.